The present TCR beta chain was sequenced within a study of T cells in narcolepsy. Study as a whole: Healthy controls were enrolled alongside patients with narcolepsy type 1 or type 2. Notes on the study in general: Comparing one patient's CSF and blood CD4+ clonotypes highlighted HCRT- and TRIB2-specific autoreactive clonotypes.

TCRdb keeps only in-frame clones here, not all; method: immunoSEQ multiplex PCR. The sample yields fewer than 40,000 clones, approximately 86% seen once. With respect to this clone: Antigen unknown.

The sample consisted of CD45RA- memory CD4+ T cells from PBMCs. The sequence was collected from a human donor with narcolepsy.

DNA for the CDR3: TGTGCCTGCAAGGGGACTACCTCGGTGACCCAGTACTTC. Translated: CACKGTTSVTQYF. The chain couples TRBV27 to TRBJ2-5, with 7 bases that match TRBD2. Trimming removed 11 bases from V and 7 bases from J; junction bases left unmatched: 13. Germline CDR1 and CDR2: MNHEY and SMNVEV (reference sequence). CDR3 length: 13 residues.